The 22 T cell receptor beta chains listed next were all sequenced from one sample in a study of beta chain features in type 1 diabetes. Regarding the study as a whole: Shorter TCRB CDR3s, moderately but significantly so, were found in Type 1 diabetes patients in all four CD4+ subsets.

Reverse transcribing all isolated RNA meant expressed TCRB transcripts were sequenced. The table came from immunoSEQ multiplex PCR; TCRdb's copy has only in-frame clones and leaves some out. The data hold approximately 730,000 clones, with 13% observed a single time. No antigen has been assigned to these receptors. Source material: naive CD4+ T cells from blood. Receptors were obtained from a man between 18 and 29 years old with type 1 diabetes.

The chain couples TRBV10-3 to TRBJ2-5; perhaps TRBD2 as D (6 bases). Germline V gene lookup returns CDR1 ENHRY and CDR2 SYGVKD. The CDR3 contains 12 residues. With 6 bases removed from V and 5 bases from J, the gap between germline ends came to 10 bases. The CDR3 reads CAIRGGTETQYF. The CDR3 nucleotides are TGTGCCATCAGGGGGGGTACGGAGACCCAGTACTTC.

This chain connects TRBV28 to TRBJ1-2; TRBD1 is a possible D gene (5 bases). V was trimmed by 5 bases and J by 6 bases, leaving 16 bases between them. CDR3 length: 14 amino acids. Germline V gene lookup returns CDR1 MDHEN and CDR2 SYDVKM. The CDR3 protein is CASSPPGRMDGYTF. CDR3 coding DNA: TGTGCCAGCAGTCCGCCGGGACGGATGGATGGCTACACCTTC.

With regard to this clone: The same CDR3 can be traced to other DNA sequences in this sample. V and J are TRBV30 and TRBJ2-3; D remains unclear. The CDR3 is 12 amino acids. The V end was cut by 2 bases, the J end by 0 bases, with 3 bases between. CDR1 and CDR2 from the germline V gene are GTSNPN and SVGIG (reference sequence). CDR3 bases: TGTGCCTGGAGTTACAGCACAGATACGCAGTATTTT. Protein product: CAWSYSTDTQYF.

To note about this clone: Other DNA sequences within the sample encode an identical CDR3. The J gene is TRBJ2-5, the V gene TRBV15; no definite D call. V was clipped by 0 bases and J by 3 bases, with 2 bases between them. This CDR3 has 12 residues. The germline CDR1 and CDR2 sequences are LNHNV and YYDKDF (reference sequence). For the CDR3, the DNA is TGTGCCACCAGCAGAGATAAAGAGACCCAGTACTTC. Its translation is CATSRDKETQYF.

This clone was counted a few times. The chain recombines TRBV4-1 with TRBJ1-2; D is ambiguous. Germline-derived CDR1 and CDR2 are MGHRA and YSYEKL. Trimming shortened V by 0 bases and J by 8 bases, and 13 bases separated the two germline ends. This CDR3 region has 14 residues. The CDR3 DNA sequence: TGCGCCAGCAGCCAAGATAGGGTATTAGAAGGCTACACCTTC. Translation: CASSQDRVLEGYTF.

The genes are TRBV7-2 and TRBJ1-6, with 8 bases identical to TRBD1. Trimming at V came to 5 bases and at J to 9 bases, leaving 12 bases not matched to a gene. Germline-derived CDR1 and CDR2 are SGHTA and FQGNSA. CDR3 length: 16 amino acids. The CDR3 is CASSRGQGQDISPLHF. In nucleotides, the CDR3 is TGTGCCAGCAGCCGTGGGCAGGGACAGGATATTTCACCCCTCCACTTT.

This clone turned up a few times. The CDR3 coding sequence is TGTGCCTGGAGTGTACTCGAAAACATTCAGTACTTC. It translates to CAWSVLENIQYF. This rearrangement joins TRBV30 to TRBJ2-4; D gene ambiguous. V lost 0 bases and J lost 5, with 5 bases in between. Germline V gene data show CDR1 as GTSNPN and CDR2 as SVGIG (reference sequence). This CDR3 spans 12 amino acids.

V usage is TRBV30 and J usage is TRBJ1-5; D is unclear. Trimming took off 0 bases at V and 1 base at J, with 7 bases between the two ends. The CDR3 covers 14 residues. Germline V gives CDR1 GTSNPN, CDR2 SVGIG (reference sequence). The CDR3 reads CAWSVAESNQPQHF. The CDR3 region has the DNA TGTGCCTGGAGTGTAGCAGAGAGCAATCAGCCCCAGCATTTT.

The sample holds a few counts of this clone. This rearrangement joins TRBV4-1 to TRBJ1-4; weak D call: TRBD1 (6 bases). The CDR3 runs to 15 residues. Germline V lookup: CDR1 MGHRA, CDR2 YSYEKL. V was trimmed by 1 base and J by 11 bases, leaving 17 bases between them. The CDR3 coding sequence is TGCGCCAGCAGCCAAGGTCGAGACAGGATGAATAAACTGTTTTTT. Translation: CASSQGRDRMNKLFF.

The genes are TRBV2 and TRBJ2-3, with TRBD2 identical over 9 bases. CDR1 SNHLY and CDR2 FYNNEI come from the germline V gene. CDR3 length: 12 amino acids. The J segment lost 6 bases and the V segment lost 6 bases, leaving 1 base of the junction unmatched. The CDR3 protein is CASRLAGDTQYF. The CDR3 DNA reads as TGTGCCAGCAGGCTAGCGGGGGATACGCAGTATTTT.

In this sample, this clone turned up a few times. This rearrangement joins TRBV7-8 to TRBJ2-7; D remains unclear. CDR3 size: 11 residues. V was pared by 6 bases and J by 6 bases, with 9 bases between. Germline assignment: CDR1 SGHVS and CDR2 FQNEAQ. The CDR3 DNA is TGTGCCAGCAGTTACGGAAGCGAGCAGTACTTC. Translated: CASSYGSEQYF.

This clone was counted only a few times. This chain connects TRBV5-1 to TRBJ1-1; D gene ambiguous. The CDR3 spans 14 residues. The germline gives CDR1 SGHRS, CDR2 YFSETQ. Trimming pared 1 base from V and 2 bases from J, leaving 9 bases between. The CDR3 DNA sequence: TGCGCCAGCAGCTTGTACGGGCTTAACACTGAAGCTTTCTTT. Residues: CASSLYGLNTEAFF.

The chain employs TRBV9 and TRBJ2-1; D gene uncertain. Germline values: CDR1 SGDLS, CDR2 YYNGEE. Trimming pared 4 bases from V and 8 bases from J, leaving 19 bases between. The CDR3 spans 15 residues. CDR3 protein: CASSKRSGLWDEQFF. The CDR3 DNA reads as TGTGCCAGCAGCAAAAGATCCGGGCTATGGGATGAGCAGTTCTTC.

The chain couples TRBV5-4 to TRBJ1-1; D is ambiguous. Germline V gene sequence: CDR1 SGHNT, CDR2 YYREEE (reference sequence). V lost 4 bases, J lost 4 bases, and 17 bases lay in between. The CDR3 is made up of 15 amino acids. CDR3 loop: CASSPRGGLITEAFF. In DNA form, the CDR3 reads TGTGCCAGCAGCCCCCGAGGTGGGCTGATCACTGAAGCTTTCTTT.

This clone was recorded a few times. The chain is built from TRBV27 and TRBJ1-1, with D perhaps TRBD1 (6 bases). The CDR3 is made up of 17 amino acids. Germline V gene lookup returns CDR1 MNHEY and CDR2 SMNVEV (reference sequence). V was pared by 1 base and J by 11 bases, with 26 bases between. The CDR3 region is CASSLYPVSDRTLEAFF. The CDR3 nucleotides are TGTGCCAGCAGTTTATACCCCGTATCGGACAGAACTCTCGAGGCTTTCTTT.

The chain links TRBV9 to TRBJ1-6; perhaps TRBD1 as D (5 bases). V was pared by 0 bases and J by 10 bases, with 20 bases between. Germline CDR1 is SGDLS and CDR2 is YYNGEE. CDR3 size: 17 residues. CDR3 amino acids: CASSVATDSGGLSPLHF. The DNA for the CDR3 is TGTGCCAGCAGCGTAGCTACTGACTCCGGGGGACTATCACCCCTCCACTTT.

This clone turned up a few times. The chain couples TRBV30 to TRBJ1-3, with D uncertain. CDR3 length: 10 residues. CDR1 is GTSNPN, CDR2 SVGIG, per germline (reference sequence). Trimming removed 8 bases at V and 10 bases at J, with 12 bases between. CDR3 protein: CAHGLGTIYF. DNA for the CDR3: TGTGCCCATGGACTCGGGACCATATATTTT.

The J gene is TRBJ2-7, the V gene TRBV10-3; D gene unclear. V was clipped by 2 bases and J by 4 bases, with 9 bases between them. The germline V gene encodes CDR1 ENHRY and CDR2 SYGVKD. The CDR3 is made up of 13 amino acids. DNA of the CDR3: TGTGCCATCAGTGAGGGAACAGTTTACGAGCAGTACTTC. Its translation is CAISEGTVYEQYF.

The V gene is TRBV6-5, the J gene TRBJ1-2; D is unclear. V shed 6 bases and J shed 3 bases, with 8 bases lying between them. CDR1 and CDR2 (germline): MNHEY, SVGAGI. The CDR3 extends over 12 amino acids. The CDR3 coding sequence is TGTGCCAGCAGAAATGGGGACTATGGCTACACCTTC. Amino acid sequence: CASRNGDYGYTF.

V is TRBV18 and J is TRBJ2-7, with TRBD1 matching over 9 bases. In germline, CDR1 is KGHSH, CDR2 LQKENI. CDR3 size: 13 residues. Trimming removed 2 bases from V and 11 bases from J; junction bases left unmatched: 7. The DNA of the CDR3 is TGTGCCAGCTCACCAGACAGGGGGGAGAGGGAGTACTTC. Translating gives CASSPDRGEREYF.

The chain has TRBV12-5 and TRBJ2-1; 11 positions agree with TRBD1. The CDR3 is made up of 19 amino acids. After removal of 3 bases from V and 0 bases from J, the junction contained 10 bases not matched to a gene. Germline-derived CDR1 and CDR2 are LGHNT and FRNRAP. The CDR3 nucleotides are TGTGCTAGTGGTTTTTGGACAGGGGGCCGGTACGGCTCCTACAATGAGCAGTTCTTC. This codes for CASGFWTGGRYGSYNEQFF.

This clone was seen a handful of times. The chain links TRBV27 to TRBJ2-3, with D possibly TRBD2 on 6 matching bases. CDR1 and CDR2 from the germline V gene are MNHEY and SMNVEV (reference sequence). V dropped 4 bases and J dropped 1 base, with 15 bases sitting between them. The CDR3 has 16 amino acids. The chain's CDR3 is CASSSPQGGGTDTQYF. The CDR3 DNA reads TGTGCCAGCAGTTCCCCCCAGGGAGGAGGCACAGATACGCAGTATTTT.